This T cell receptor beta chain is from a study of cytomegalovirus exposure and HLA in healthy donors (dated by TCRdb to 2015 to 2018). About the study as a whole: In an earlier analysis of some 610 of the donors, 250 to 300 Gb of sequence data and 95 million to 130 million unique TCR beta sequences from about 180 million T cells were reported. On average, roughly 200,000 unique TCR beta nucleotide sequences were sequenced per donor among roughly 430 genotyped donors of the cohort, with roughly 20% of those sequences being non-productive. Roughly 5 DR-DQ haplotypes were handled as single units for association and clustering, since linkage in the cohort was strong. Every discovery cohort repertoire had been produced on one sequencing platform. Both class I and class II loci were covered by HLA typing, at four-digit resolution. A later analysis re-examined previously published TCR beta repertoires from roughly 650 donors and added high-resolution HLA genotyping to investigate patterns of TCR occurrence. The number of donors typed differed by locus, with about 629-640 for A, B, C, DRB1 and DQB1, roughly 520 for DQA1, 600 to 610 for DPA1, and some 440 for DPB1. The study was designed to test whether signatures of past pathogen exposure could be identified by cataloging public T cell receptors. Genome-wide SNP genotypes for about 55% of the roughly 670 donors were used in a later genetic analysis, which treated that subset as a discovery cohort. In an earlier analysis of 587 of the donors, high-throughput TCR beta sequencing was used to judge whether each TCR beta V gene segment behaved as functional or pseudogenic. To predict cytomegalovirus infection status, the study combined high-throughput TCR immunosequencing, statistical association of individual TCRs with disease status, and machine learning. The study used immunosequencing to profile the T cell repertoires of several hundred subjects and linked those repertoires to cytomegalovirus serostatus. The later analysis used no new phenotypic data to find candidate immune exposures, relying instead on TCR beta sequences and their occurrence across donors. Along with the approximately 700-subject first cohort, a separate validation cohort of more than 90 different subjects was used. Donor age, sex, ethnicity and CMV serostatus were compiled alongside the repertoire data. The genetic ancestry cluster associated with self-reported Caucasian donors included over 65% of the 398 genotyped donors. About 280 gigabases of sequencing data and 75 million to 85 million unique TCR sequences made up an early release that covered approximately 620 HLA-typed donors. Findings and caveats that apply to the study as a whole: A cluster of highly shared sequence variants was judged likely to represent a technical artifact of the sequencing pipeline. A later analysis found that TCR association rates varied across HLA loci, with DRB1 alleles showing the most associated TCRs and HLA-C alleles the fewest. Most TCR sequences were seen in very few donors, while some public TCRs were found in many individuals. The earlier analysis of approximately 560 of the donors excluded over 15 rarely observed V segments, including chromosome 9 orphons, because counts were too low. Sequencing depth was assumed to be roughly uniform across donors in the presence/absence analyses, though that assumption may not hold. In both the original and validation cohorts, the classifier was reported to diagnose cytomegalovirus status with high specificity and sensitivity. When HLA alleles, especially DR and DQ, strongly co-occurred, attributing TCR associations to individual alleles was difficult. Some IMGT-functional V segments, including TRBV6-2 and TRBV6-3, could not be distinguished by the 87-base-pair reads and were therefore excluded. An earlier analysis of approximately 540 of the donors showed that most TCR beta V segments appeared in productive rearrangements either about 87% or about 30% of the time, which broadly matched IMGT annotations. In vitro tests confirmed that a few of the cytomegalovirus-associated TCR beta chains recognize cytomegalovirus antigens. A later analysis found that most CMV-associated TCR beta chains appeared HLA-restricted, with HLA associations seemingly driven largely by CMV exposure. Correlated functional status among segregating V segments might be attributable to linkage disequilibrium, but an unknown experimental factor could not be ruled out. Because some donors lacked HLA typing at each locus, the association tests relied only on the typed subset. The cohort was sequenced for TCR beta chains only, and without alpha or paired-chain data the features that could be detected were limited. CMV serostatus was the only immune exposure information available for the cohort. A later analysis found that HLA-associated TCR beta chains were more clonally expanded and had lower generation probabilities than equally common non-associated chains. It was suggested by the authors that the approach could potentially be generalized to other disease states and immunological phenotypes. Several of the top co-occurrence clusters appeared to be linked to parvovirus B19, influenza, CMV and Epstein-Barr virus, according to a later analysis. An association between a missense DCLRE1C variant and V-gene and J-gene trimming of TCR beta chains was found in a later genetic analysis and replicated in an independent cohort. In the study, about 150 TCR beta chains were listed as associated with cytomegalovirus. In a later genetic analysis, fewer N-insertions in productive TCRs were reported among donors in an Asian-associated ancestry cluster than the roughly 640-donor mean. At a false discovery rate of 0.05, a later analysis linked 16,000 or so TCR beta sequences to specific HLA alleles. A further reported finding was that TCR beta sequences accurately predicted the HLA-A and HLA-B alleles for most subjects in the first cohort.

The library was built by means of the immunoSEQ multiplex PCR assay. For the multiplex PCR, a mixture combining 60 forward primers for TCR Vbeta segments and 13 reverse primers for TCR Jbeta segments was used. The CDR3 region of rearranged TCR beta genes was amplified from genomic DNA with a multiplex PCR assay. On the Illumina HiSeq System, the amplified TCR beta libraries were sequenced as 87-base-pair reads. From the authors' description of their analysis: Across the 700 or so repertoires, a later analysis counted 60 million to 90 million unique TCR beta chains, some 11 million of which were shared by at least two donors. To remove PCR and sequencing errors, raw reads were error-corrected and collapsed into unique sequences using a nearest-neighbor algorithm that merged closely related sequences. CDR3 sequences were aligned to IMGT reference sequences to assign V, D and J gene segments. For a sequence to be retained, a match of at least six nucleotides to both a V gene segment and a J gene segment was required. A rearrangement counted as productive if the CDR3 had no stop codons and remained in frame with V and J, and every other rearrangement counted as non-productive. Following IMGT convention, CDR3 was defined as the stretch from the second conserved V-encoded cysteine up to the conserved J-encoded phenylalanine. Sequences without an unambiguous match to a single V gene segment were excluded from the earlier analysis of several hundred of the donors. In an earlier analysis of about 590 of the donors, a V segment was called functional when productive rearrangements were above 56.7%, and segregating when the standard deviation between donors exceeded 5%. To diagnose cytomegalovirus status from the catalog of TCR beta chain sequences, a statistical classification framework was built. V and J gene assignment, in a later analysis, came from comparing TCR nucleotide sequences with IMGT/GENE-DB human TR gene sequences. A later analysis assigned CDR3 sequences and most-parsimonious VDJ recombination scenarios with the TCRdist pipeline. In a later analysis, each TCR beta chain was defined by its CDR3 amino acid sequence together with its V-gene family, and reads lacking a unique V-gene family were excluded. In a later analysis, approximately 590 highly shared, low-generation-probability nucleotide sequences were removed to address suspected cross-contamination and a sequencing artifact. A later analysis calculated a clonal expansion index for each public chain from normalized within-repertoire ranks of inferred template counts. In a later analysis, generation probabilities were computed with a VDJ recombination model fitted to out-of-frame rearrangements, and the resulting probabilities were checked against IGoR. In a later analysis, TCR-TCR, TCR-HLA and TCR-CMV co-occurrence was scored with hypergeometric tests, and a repertoire-size bias correction was applied to TCR pairs. In a later analysis, false discovery rates were estimated by permuting HLA or CMV assignments 20 times. A later analysis grouped co-occurring TCRs with DBSCAN, adding TCRdist sequence similarity when clustering within HLA-allele-positive subsets. Co-occurrence clustering excluded repertoires with fewer than 30,000 or more than 120,000 public chains, plus five with anomalous nucleotide sharing. TCRdb provides this immuneACCESS table in a form limited to in-frame rearrangements. Some clones are lacking; in checked studies, under half of them reflect an unresolved V gene, and why the rest are absent is not known. V and J calls and clone size are given by that table; D and trimming were obtained from the DNA. The sample includes fewer than 150,000 clones, with about four fifths observed a single time. The ten top clones hold 2.5% to 3% of the sample.

The cohort consisted of approximately 670 healthy bone marrow donors. At the time of sampling, every cohort member was nominally healthy, though immune exposures that went unrecorded were likely present. The donor was CMV seronegative and belonged to the group of 352 seronegative cohort members. Every donor gave a peripheral blood sample, and the peripheral blood mononuclear cells from that sample were used for TCR beta sequencing. The Qiagen DNeasy Blood Extraction Kit was used to extract genomic DNA from the blood cell samples. Including cysteine and phenylalanine, the CDR3 has 16 amino acids. Solely the CDR3 DNA is kept, with 48 bases framed from the first base. From a lookup of the germline V gene, CDR1 and CDR2 are LGHNA and YNFKEQ. Trimming costs V 3 bases and J 2 bases, and their ends lie 14 bases apart. This clone was seen more than once but under ten times. The antigen it binds to is not known. Base quality data are lacking; no much larger clone is found one base away.

The sequence came from a male donor in good health and CMV-seronegative. Sequenced input: PBMCs. This receptor chain uses TRBV4-2 and TRBJ2-4, and perhaps TRBD2 as D gene, on 5 matching bases. The CDR3 has the sequence CASSQGGEGPKNIQYF. The nucleotide sequence is TGTGCCAGCAGCCAGGGTGGAGAGGGCCCCAAAAACATTCAGTACTTC.